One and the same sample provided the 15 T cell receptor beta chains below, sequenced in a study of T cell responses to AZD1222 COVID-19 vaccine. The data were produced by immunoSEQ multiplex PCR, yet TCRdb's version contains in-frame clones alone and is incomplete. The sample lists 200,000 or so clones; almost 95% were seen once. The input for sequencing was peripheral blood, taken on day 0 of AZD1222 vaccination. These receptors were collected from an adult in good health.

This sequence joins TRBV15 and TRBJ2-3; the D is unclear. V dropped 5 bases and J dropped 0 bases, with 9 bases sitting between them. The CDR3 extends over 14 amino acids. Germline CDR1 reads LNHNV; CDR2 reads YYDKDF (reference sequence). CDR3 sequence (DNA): TGTGCCACCAGCGCAGGTACCAGCACAGATACGCAGTATTTT. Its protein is CATSAGTSTDTQYF.

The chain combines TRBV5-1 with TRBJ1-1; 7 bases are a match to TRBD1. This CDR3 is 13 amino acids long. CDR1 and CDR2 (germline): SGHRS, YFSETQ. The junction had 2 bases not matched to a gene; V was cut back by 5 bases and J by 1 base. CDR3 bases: TGCGCCAGCAGGCCAGGGGGGAACACTGAAGCTTTCTTT. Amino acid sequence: CASRPGGNTEAFF.

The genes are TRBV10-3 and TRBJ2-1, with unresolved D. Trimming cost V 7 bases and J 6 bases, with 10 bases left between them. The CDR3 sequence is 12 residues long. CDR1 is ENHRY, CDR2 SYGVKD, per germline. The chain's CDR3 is CAITPDGNEQFF. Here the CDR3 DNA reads TGTGCCATCACCCCAGATGGCAATGAGCAGTTCTTC.

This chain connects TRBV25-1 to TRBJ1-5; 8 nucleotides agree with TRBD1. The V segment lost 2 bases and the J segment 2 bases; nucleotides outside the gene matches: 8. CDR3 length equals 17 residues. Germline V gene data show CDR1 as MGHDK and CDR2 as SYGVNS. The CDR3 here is CASSEPGGTGGNQPQHF. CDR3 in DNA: TGTGCCAGCAGTGAACCGGGAGGGACAGGTGGCAATCAGCCCCAGCATTTT.

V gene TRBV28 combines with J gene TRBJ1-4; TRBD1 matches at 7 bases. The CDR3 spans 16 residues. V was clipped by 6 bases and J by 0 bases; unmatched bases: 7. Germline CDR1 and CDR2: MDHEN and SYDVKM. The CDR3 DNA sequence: TGTGCCAGCAGGGACAGGCAGACTTCAACTAATGAAAAACTGTTTTTT. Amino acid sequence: CASRDRQTSTNEKLFF.

The CDR3 sequence: CASIGRVGPYEQYF. The CDR3 bases are TGCGCCAGCATCGGACGAGTAGGGCCCTACGAGCAGTACTTC. The gene calls are TRBV4-3 and TRBJ2-7; no clear D gene. The CDR3 extends over 14 amino acids. Trimming shortened V by 7 bases and J by 2 bases, and 15 bases separated the two germline ends. Germline V gene data show CDR1 as LGHNA and CDR2 as YSLEER.

Written as DNA, the CDR3 is TGTGCCAGCAGTCCCGGCTGGGGACAGGAAGGCTACACCTTC. It encodes CASSPGWGQEGYTF. V is TRBV6-5 and J is TRBJ1-2, with 8 positions matching TRBD1. Germline CDR1 is MNHEY and CDR2 is SVGAGI. The CDR3 spans 14 residues. V lost 5 bases and J lost 8; bases outside the gene matches: 10.

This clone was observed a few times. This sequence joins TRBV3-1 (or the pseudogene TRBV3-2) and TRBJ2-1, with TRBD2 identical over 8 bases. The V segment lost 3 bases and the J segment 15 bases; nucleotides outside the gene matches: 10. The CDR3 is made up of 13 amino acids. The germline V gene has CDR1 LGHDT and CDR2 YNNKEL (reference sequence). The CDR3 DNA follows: TGTGCCAGCAGCCAGTTTACCGGGACTAGTTCGTTCTTC. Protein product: CASSQFTGTSSFF.

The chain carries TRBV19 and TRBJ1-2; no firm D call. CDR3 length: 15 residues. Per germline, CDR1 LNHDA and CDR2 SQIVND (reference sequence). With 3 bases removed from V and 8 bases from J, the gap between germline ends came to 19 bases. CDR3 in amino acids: CASSMAGPPLIGYTF. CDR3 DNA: TGTGCCAGTAGTATGGCGGGTCCTCCCCTGATCGGCTACACCTTC. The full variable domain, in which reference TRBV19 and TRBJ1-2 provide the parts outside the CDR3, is DGGITQSPKYLFRKEGQNVTLSCEQNLNHDAMYWYRQDPGQGLRLIYYSQIVNDFQKGDIAEGYSVSREKKESFPLTVTSAQKNPTAFYLCASSMAGPPLIGYTFGSGTRLTVV.

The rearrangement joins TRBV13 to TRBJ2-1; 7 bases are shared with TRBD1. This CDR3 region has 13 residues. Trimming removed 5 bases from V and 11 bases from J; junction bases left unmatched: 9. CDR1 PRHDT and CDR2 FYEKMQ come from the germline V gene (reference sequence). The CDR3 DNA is TGTGCCAGCAGCCCTGTCAGGGACAGCCAGCAGTTCTTC. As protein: CASSPVRDSQQFF.

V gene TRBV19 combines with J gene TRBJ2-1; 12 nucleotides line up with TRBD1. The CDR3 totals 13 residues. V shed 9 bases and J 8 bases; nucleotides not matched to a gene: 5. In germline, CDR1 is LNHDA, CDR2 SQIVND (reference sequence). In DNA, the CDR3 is TGTGCCAGCCGGGACAGGGGGCTGCATGAGCAGTTCTTC. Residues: CASRDRGLHEQFF.

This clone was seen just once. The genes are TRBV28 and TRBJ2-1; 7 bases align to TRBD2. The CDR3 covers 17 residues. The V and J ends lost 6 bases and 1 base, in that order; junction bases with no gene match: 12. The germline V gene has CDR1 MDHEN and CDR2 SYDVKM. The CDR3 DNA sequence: TGTGCCAGCAGCCCCCCGGGGCGGGAGTGGTCCTACAATGAGCAGTTCTTC. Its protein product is CASSPPGREWSYNEQFF.

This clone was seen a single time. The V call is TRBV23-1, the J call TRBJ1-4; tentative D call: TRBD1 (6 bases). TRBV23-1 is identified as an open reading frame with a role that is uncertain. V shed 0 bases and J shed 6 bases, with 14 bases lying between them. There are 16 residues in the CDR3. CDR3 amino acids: CASSQSRGARDEKLFF. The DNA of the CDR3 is TGCGCCAGCAGTCAATCTCGGGGGGCGCGGGATGAAAAACTGTTTTTT.

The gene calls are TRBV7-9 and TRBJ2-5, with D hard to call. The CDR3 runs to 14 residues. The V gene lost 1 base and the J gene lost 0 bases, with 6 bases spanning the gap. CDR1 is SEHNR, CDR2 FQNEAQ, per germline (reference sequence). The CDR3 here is CASSLELNQETQYF. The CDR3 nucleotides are TGTGCCAGCAGCTTAGAACTAAACCAAGAGACCCAGTACTTC.

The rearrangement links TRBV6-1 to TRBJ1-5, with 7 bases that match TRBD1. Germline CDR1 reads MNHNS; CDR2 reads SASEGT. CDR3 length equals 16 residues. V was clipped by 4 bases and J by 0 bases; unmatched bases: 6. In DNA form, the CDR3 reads TGTGCCAGCAGTGCCCGGGACAGATATAGCAATCAGCCCCAGCATTTT. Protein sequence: CASSARDRYSNQPQHF.